The 26 T cell receptor beta chains given below trace back to one sample, sequenced in a study of cytomegalovirus exposure and HLA in healthy donors. The PCR was carried out with 60 Vbeta primers and 13 Jbeta primers. Assay: immunoSEQ multiplex PCR; the TCRdb copy retains only in-frame clones and omits some. The table includes more than 150,000 clones, less than 90% detected once. Material: PBMCs. The receptors derive from a boy between 10 and 17 years old in good health and CMV-seronegative.

The chain combines TRBV9 with TRBJ1-1; D is ambiguous. This CDR3 contains 15 residues. The V gene's germline CDR1 is SGDLS and CDR2 YYNGEE. Trimming shortened V by 0 bases and J by 0 bases, and 9 bases separated the two germline ends. The CDR3 sequence is CASSVGVVMNTEAFF. Written as DNA, the CDR3 is TGTGCCAGCAGCGTAGGTGTTGTCATGAACACTGAAGCTTTCTTT.

The chain recombines TRBV7-6 with TRBJ2-2; a possible D gene is TRBD1 (5 bases). Germline V CDR1 and CDR2: SGHVS, FNYEAQ. This CDR3 is 13 amino acids long. V was cut by 1 base and J by 6 bases, with 6 bases left in between. CDR3 amino acids: CASSLVRAGELFF. The CDR3 DNA is TGTGCCAGCAGCTTAGTCAGGGCCGGGGAGCTGTTTTTT.

This sequence joins TRBV6-6 and TRBJ1-2, with a possible D match to TRBD1 (5 bases). The CDR3 length is 14 residues. Germline-derived CDR1 and CDR2 are MNHNY and SVGAGI (reference sequence). Trimming cost V 5 bases and J 5 bases, with 15 bases left between them. CDR3 sequence: CASSEIGDFYGYTF. CDR3 in DNA: TGTGCCAGCAGTGAGATTGGGGACTTTTATGGCTACACCTTC.

The V and J genes are TRBV11-2 and TRBJ2-5; D may be TRBD1 (5 bases). Germline assignment: CDR1 SGHAT and CDR2 FQNNGV. V shed 3 bases and J shed 4 bases, with 18 bases lying between them. The CDR3 loop spans 16 amino acids. CDR3 protein: CASSFFQGQGGETQYF. For the CDR3, the DNA is TGTGCCAGCAGCTTCTTTCAGGGCCAGGGCGGAGAGACCCAGTACTTC.

The genes are TRBV18 and TRBJ1-3; no clear D. Germline CDR1 and CDR2: KGHSH and LQKENI. Trimming pared 2 bases from V and 1 base from J, leaving 9 bases between. This CDR3 region has 15 residues. The CDR3 here is CASSPMGGSGNTIYF. The CDR3 DNA is TGTGCCAGCTCACCAATGGGAGGATCTGGAAACACCATATATTTT.

V and J are TRBV7-2 and TRBJ2-7; perhaps TRBD1 as D (6 bases). V lost 0 bases to trimming and J lost 3 bases, with 9 bases between them. The CDR3 sequence is 14 residues long. Germline values: CDR1 SGHTA, CDR2 FQGNSA. CDR3 loop: CASSLAKGVYEQYF. DNA of the CDR3: TGTGCCAGCAGCTTAGCAAAGGGGGTCTACGAGCAGTACTTC.

The rearrangement joins TRBV30 to TRBJ2-1; no definite D call. The germline V gene has CDR1 GTSNPN and CDR2 SVGIG (reference sequence). The CDR3 consists of 13 residues. V was cut by 7 bases and J by 4 bases, with 14 bases left in between. Written as DNA, the CDR3 is TGTGCCTTAAACTACGGTACATACAATGAGCAGTTCTTC. Translated: CALNYGTYNEQFF.

The chain carries TRBV30 and TRBJ1-2; D is perhaps TRBD1 (6 bases). V lost 3 bases and J lost 4, with 12 bases in between. Per the germline V gene, CDR1 is GTSNPN and CDR2 is SVGIG (reference sequence). This CDR3 comprises 13 residues. This chain's CDR3 is CAWSEGQIYGYTF. In DNA, the CDR3 is TGTGCCTGGAGCGAGGGACAAATCTATGGCTACACCTTC.

The genes are TRBV27 and TRBJ2-1; 9 nucleotides align to TRBD1. Germline assignment: CDR1 MNHEY and CDR2 SMNVEV (reference sequence). The CDR3 is made up of 16 amino acids. The J segment lost 7 bases and the V segment lost 4 bases, leaving 11 bases of the junction unmatched. CDR3 sequence reads: CASSSLLQGAGNEQFF. As DNA, the CDR3 is TGTGCCAGCAGTTCACTTCTACAGGGGGCTGGGAATGAGCAGTTCTTC.

This clone came up once. The chain combines TRBV7-2 with TRBJ1-2; weak D call: TRBD1 (5 bases). The CDR3 extends over 14 amino acids. The germline V gene encodes CDR1 SGHTA and CDR2 FQGNSA. V lost 1 base and J 4 bases, leaving 10 bases between the germline ends. DNA for the CDR3: TGTGCCAGCAGCTTAGGACAGTCGGGCTATGGCTACACCTTC. Its translation is CASSLGQSGYGYTF.

The chain uses TRBV11-2 and TRBJ2-4; D remains ambiguous. CDR3 size: 13 residues. Trimming left V 5 bases short and J 1 base short, with 6 bases between. Germline CDR1 SGHAT, CDR2 FQNNGV. The CDR3 DNA follows: TGTGCCAGCAGCCCCCGGGCCAAAAACATTCAGTACTTC. This encodes CASSPRAKNIQYF.

The chain links TRBV7-6 to TRBJ2-7; D is uncertain. V was shortened by 5 bases and J by 4 bases, with 15 bases between the two germline ends. Germline V CDR1 and CDR2: SGHVS, FNYEAQ. This CDR3 comprises 14 residues. CDR3 in DNA: TGTGCCAGCAGCACTACTGCAAGTGTTTACGAGCAGTACTTC. This encodes CASSTTASVYEQYF.

As to this clone: An end of the junction does not agree with germline; a read error may underlie this. The chain carries TRBV12-5 and TRBJ2-1; 16 bases fit TRBD2. The CDR3 contains 18 residues. Germline loops: CDR1 LGHNT, CDR2 FRNRAP. The CDR3 DNA reads TGTGCTAGTGGCTTGGGACTAGCGGGAGGGCCGAGCTACAATGAGCAGTTCTTC. Protein: CASGLGLAGGPSYNEQFF.

J is TRBJ1-6 and V is TRBV2; tentatively, D is TRBD1 (5 bases). CDR3 length: 13 residues. Deletions cut 4 bases from V and 9 bases from J, with 10 bases between. Germline V gene sequence: CDR1 SNHLY, CDR2 FYNNEI. DNA of the CDR3: TGTGCCAGCAGTGCAGGGTACACTTCACCCCTCCACTTT. This translates into CASSAGYTSPLHF.

The CDR3 here is CAWSAGGDQPQHF. Written as DNA, the CDR3 is TGTGCCTGGAGTGCAGGGGGAGATCAGCCCCAGCATTTT. The gene calls are TRBV30 and TRBJ1-5; 7 bases line up with TRBD1. Germline CDR1 reads GTSNPN; CDR2 reads SVGIG (reference sequence). Trimming took 1 base from V and 5 from J; bases not matched to a gene: 2. The CDR3 loop spans 13 amino acids.

The rearrangement joins TRBV5-6 to TRBJ1-6; no firm D call. Per germline, CDR1 SGHDT and CDR2 YYEEEE. This CDR3 spans 13 amino acids. Trimming pared 7 bases from V and 4 bases from J, leaving 9 bases between. Here the CDR3 DNA reads TGTGCCAGCCGAGCGGGGTATAATTCACCCCTCCACTTT. This translates into CASRAGYNSPLHF.

The chain couples TRBV23-1 to TRBJ1-5, with 7 bases identical to TRBD1. TRBV23-1 belongs to the ORF category, with a function that is uncertain. The CDR3 is made up of 17 amino acids. V lost 0 bases to trimming and J lost 1 base; unmatched junction nucleotides: 6. CDR3: CASSQSIRQGSNQPQHF. DNA for the CDR3: TGCGCCAGCAGTCAATCTATTCGACAGGGAAGCAATCAGCCCCAGCATTTT.

In its sample, this clone was seen a few times. This rearrangement joins TRBV6-1 to TRBJ2-7; D is perhaps TRBD1 (5 bases). The CDR3 has 13 residues. Per the germline V gene, CDR1 is MNHNS and CDR2 is SASEGT. V lost 1 base to trimming and J lost 4 bases, with 8 bases between them. As DNA, the CDR3 is TGTGCCAGCAGTGAAGGGACACCTTACGAGCAGTACTTC. Residues: CASSEGTPYEQYF.

The chain uses TRBV30 and TRBJ2-2, with a weak D call TRBD2 (5 bases). This CDR3 contains 13 residues. Germline V CDR1 and CDR2: GTSNPN, SVGIG (reference sequence). Trimming removed 0 bases at V and 7 bases at J, with 9 bases between. CDR3 in DNA: TGTGCCTGGAGTGTGGGAGTGGGCGGGGAGCTGTTTTTT. This gives the protein CAWSVGVGGELFF.

The V call is TRBV25-1, the J call TRBJ2-3, with 9 positions matching TRBD2. CDR3 length equals 16 residues. Germline CDR1 is MGHDK and CDR2 is SYGVNS. With V trimmed by 4 bases and J by 2 bases, 7 bases remained unmatched. The CDR3 DNA reads as TGTGCCAGCAGTGGGTATAGCGGGAGAATCACAGATACGCAGTATTTT. Translating gives CASSGYSGRITDTQYF.

J is TRBJ1-2 and V is TRBV5-1, with D unclear. The CDR3 covers 14 residues. V lost 0 bases, J lost 7 bases, and 13 bases lay in between. Looked up from germline, CDR1 is SGHRS and CDR2 is YFSETQ. The CDR3 sequence is CASSLGSRKPGYTF. CDR3 bases: TGCGCCAGCAGCTTGGGGAGTAGGAAGCCTGGCTACACCTTC.

This chain links TRBV30 with TRBJ1-2; D gene uncertain. This CDR3 comprises 15 residues. The germline V gene has CDR1 GTSNPN and CDR2 SVGIG (reference sequence). Trimming removed 2 bases at V and 4 bases at J, with 17 bases between. CDR3 DNA sequence: TGTGCCTGGAGTTCTTGGAGGGCTTCCAGCTATGGCTACACCTTC. Translating gives CAWSSWRASSYGYTF.

The chain recombines TRBV9 with TRBJ2-1, with no clear D. Germline CDR1 is SGDLS and CDR2 is YYNGEE. This CDR3 is 13 amino acids long. Deletions cut 3 bases from V and 14 bases from J, with 18 bases between. CDR3 nucleotide sequence: TGTGCCAGCAGCGCTAACACTATGGGTTTGGAGTTCTTC. Translation: CASSANTMGLEFF.

CDR3 in amino acids: CASSPNPTDYGYTF. CDR3 nucleotides: TGTGCCAGTTCCCCCAACCCGACAGACTATGGCTACACCTTC. This chain connects TRBV19 to TRBJ1-2, with a possible D match to TRBD1 (5 bases). V was trimmed by 8 bases and J by 3 bases, leaving 16 bases between them. CDR3 size: 14 residues. Germline CDR1 and CDR2: LNHDA and SQIVND (reference sequence).

In its sample, this clone was seen a few times. The chain links TRBV6-5 to TRBJ1-2; a weak D match, TRBD1 (5 bases). Trimming removed 6 bases from V and 8 bases from J, with 13 bases in between. This CDR3 has 12 amino acids. Looked up from germline, CDR1 is MNHEY and CDR2 is SVGAGI. The CDR3 spells CASSLQGYGYTF. As DNA, the CDR3 is TGTGCCAGCAGCCTCCAGGGTTACGGCTACACCTTC.

The chain is built from TRBV5-1 and TRBJ1-1; maybe TRBD1 (5 bases). Germline CDR1 SGHRS, CDR2 YFSETQ. This CDR3 spans 13 amino acids. V was trimmed by 6 bases and J by 0 bases, leaving 9 bases between them. The CDR3 sequence is CASKRQMNTEAFF. CDR3 nucleotide sequence: TGCGCCAGCAAAAGACAGATGAACACTGAAGCTTTCTTT.